The 14 T cell receptor beta chains below all came from one sample that was sequenced in a study of shared clonotypes between healthy human individuals. The data were produced by immunoSEQ multiplex PCR, yet TCRdb's version contains in-frame clones alone and is incomplete. The table records a few million clones, more than 90% of them present only once. The specimen was naive CD4+ T cells sorted from blood. Subset defined: CD45RA+ positively selected. The receptors stem from a young man in good health.

V usage is TRBV30 and J usage is TRBJ2-2; 9 positions match TRBD1. V lost 6 bases to trimming and J lost 4 bases; unmatched junction nucleotides: 15. In germline, CDR1 is GTSNPN, CDR2 SVGIG (reference sequence). This CDR3 has 17 residues. The CDR3 loop reads CACPRKDRGIITGELFF. The DNA of the CDR3 is TGTGCCTGCCCCCGGAAGGACAGGGGTATAATCACCGGGGAGCTGTTTTTT.

Of note for this clone: The same CDR3 can be traced to other DNA sequences in this sample. This chain uses TRBV18 with TRBJ1-1; TRBD1 matches at 10 bases. In germline, CDR1 is KGHSH, CDR2 LQKENI. J was trimmed by 0 bases and V by 3 bases; bases with no gene match: 1. CDR3 length: 15 residues. In DNA form, the CDR3 reads TGTGCCAGCTCACCGGGACAGGGGATGAACACTGAAGCTTTCTTT. The encoded protein is CASSPGQGMNTEAFF.

The CDR3 DNA is TGCGCCAGCAGCTTGGCGGGGGGGCCGCCTGGCCAAGAGACCCAGTACTTC. This translates into CASSLAGGPPGQETQYF. This rearrangement joins TRBV5-1 to TRBJ2-5, with 8 bases matching TRBD2. Per the germline V gene, CDR1 is SGHRS and CDR2 is YFSETQ. J was trimmed by 1 base and V by 0 bases; bases with no gene match: 8. The CDR3 has 17 amino acids.

Of note for this clone: Other nucleotide sequences from this sample produce the same CDR3. The gene calls are TRBV18 and TRBJ2-7; 9 bases fit TRBD2. Germline V gives CDR1 KGHSH, CDR2 LQKENI. The V gene end was trimmed by 3 bases and the J gene end by 1 base; junction bases not matched to a gene: 4. This CDR3 is built from 15 residues. In DNA, the CDR3 is TGTGCCAGCTCACCGACTAGCGGAGCTTCCTACGAGCAGTACTTC. This gives the protein CASSPTSGASYEQYF.

The rearrangement links TRBV7-2 to TRBJ2-3; 9 positions agree with TRBD2. CDR3 length equals 16 residues. The V segment lost 0 bases and the J segment 2 bases; nucleotides outside the gene matches: 3. Germline CDR1 is SGHTA and CDR2 is FQGNSA. The chain's CDR3 is CASSLATSGYTDTQYF. Here the CDR3 DNA reads TGTGCCAGCAGCTTAGCAACTAGCGGGTACACAGATACGCAGTATTTT.

The chain joins TRBV6-1 to TRBJ1-1, with a tentative D call TRBD1 (5 bases). V lost 6 bases and J 4 bases, leaving 12 bases between the germline ends. Germline V lookup: CDR1 MNHNS, CDR2 SASEGT. The CDR3 consists of 13 residues. The CDR3 coding sequence is TGTGCCAGCAGACCGGGGGGAGGCACTGAAGCTTTCTTT. The encoded protein is CASRPGGGTEAFF.

The rearrangement links TRBV10-3 to TRBJ2-7, with D perhaps given as TRBD1 or TRBD2 (5 bases each). There are 15 residues in the CDR3. The germline CDR1 and CDR2 sequences are ENHRY and SYGVKD. The germline V and J ends were trimmed by 6 bases and 2 bases, with 17 bases remaining between them. The CDR3 spells CAISPAGTGTYEQYF. The CDR3 region has the DNA TGTGCCATCAGCCCAGCCGGGACGGGAACCTACGAGCAGTACTTC.

CDR3 region: CASGPGLAADTQYF. For the CDR3, the DNA is TGTGCTAGTGGTCCGGGACTAGCTGCAGATACGCAGTATTTT. The chain combines TRBV12-5 with TRBJ2-3, with 9 positions matching TRBD2. J gave up 4 bases and V 5 bases, and 4 bases lay outside the gene matches. The CDR3 consists of 14 residues. Germline CDR1 and CDR2: LGHNT and FRNRAP.

This clone was detected once. This chain joins TRBV11-3 and TRBJ2-1; 11 nucleotides line up with TRBD1. This CDR3 comprises 14 residues. Germline V gene sequence: CDR1 SGHNT, CDR2 YENEEA. The V and J ends lost 6 bases and 7 bases, in that order; junction bases with no gene match: 5. CDR3 protein: CASSPGTGGNEQFF. The CDR3 DNA follows: TGTGCCAGCAGTCCAGGGACAGGGGGAAATGAGCAGTTCTTC.

V usage is TRBV19 and J usage is TRBJ1-5, with TRBD1 identical over 8 bases. Germline-derived CDR1 and CDR2 are LNHDA and SQIVND (reference sequence). Losses at the gene ends were 4 bases for V and 4 bases for J; bases not matched to a gene: 18. The CDR3 runs 19 residues. The CDR3 spells CASSNRVRGRLGENQPQHF. CDR3 DNA sequence: TGTGCCAGTAGTAACCGCGTCAGGGGGCGTTTGGGGGAAAATCAGCCCCAGCATTTT.

The CDR3 nucleotides read TGCGCCAGCAGCCAAGAAGGATGGGGGAACCAGCCCCAGCATTTT. Amino acid sequence: CASSQEGWGNQPQHF. The genes are TRBV4-1 and TRBJ1-5; maybe TRBD1 (5 bases). Per the germline V gene, CDR1 is MGHRA and CDR2 is YSYEKL. V was cut by 0 bases and J by 7 bases, with 13 bases left in between. The CDR3 consists of 15 residues.

The V gene is TRBV28, the J gene TRBJ2-2; TRBD2 matches 11 bases. From germline, CDR1 is MDHEN and CDR2 SYDVKM. This CDR3 has 17 residues. V gave up 4 bases and J gave up 1 base; unmatched junction bases: 5. The CDR3 reads CASSSSTSGKNTGELFF. Here the CDR3 DNA reads TGTGCCAGCAGTTCCTCGACTAGCGGGAAGAACACCGGGGAGCTGTTTTTT.

In its sample, this clone was seen once. This CDR3 is CASSLGTAYTEAFF. CDR3 DNA: TGCGCCAGCAGCTTGGGGACAGCTTACACTGAAGCTTTCTTT. The chain couples TRBV5-1 to TRBJ1-1, with D possibly being TRBD1 (6 bases). The CDR3 extends over 14 amino acids. CDR1 is SGHRS, CDR2 YFSETQ, per germline. Trimming pared 0 bases from V and 3 bases from J, leaving 9 bases between.

V usage is TRBV6-1 and J usage is TRBJ2-2; D could derive from TRBD1 or TRBD2 (5 bases each). CDR3 length: 13 residues. CDR1 is MNHNS and CDR2 is SASEGT in the germline V gene. Trimming removed 5 bases at V and 6 bases at J, with 10 bases between. The CDR3 DNA reads as TGTGCCAGCAGTCTGGGACGAGCCGGGGAGCTGTTTTTT. This sequence encodes CASSLGRAGELFF.